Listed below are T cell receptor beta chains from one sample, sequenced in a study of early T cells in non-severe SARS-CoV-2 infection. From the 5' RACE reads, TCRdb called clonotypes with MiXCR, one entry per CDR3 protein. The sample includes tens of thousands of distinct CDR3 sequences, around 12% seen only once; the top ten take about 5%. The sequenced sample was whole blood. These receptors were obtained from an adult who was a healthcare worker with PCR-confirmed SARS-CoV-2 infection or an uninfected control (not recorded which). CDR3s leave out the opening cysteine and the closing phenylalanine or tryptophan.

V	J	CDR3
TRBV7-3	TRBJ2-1	ASSLMRGGNEQF
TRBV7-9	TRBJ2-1	ASSTLWTSGSYEQF
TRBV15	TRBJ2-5	ATSRVPPGLAGGWGETQY
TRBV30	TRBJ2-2	AWSPTSGLIAGELF
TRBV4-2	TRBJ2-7	ASSQGTGTDYEQY
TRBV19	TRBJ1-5	ASSIDRVNQPQH
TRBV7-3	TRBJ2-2	ASSLLASNTGELF
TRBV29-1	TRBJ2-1	SVGTGGGEQF
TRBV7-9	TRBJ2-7	ASSFDNTYEQY
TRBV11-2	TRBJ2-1	VSSFRTGGSNEQF
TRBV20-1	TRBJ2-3	SAGGTSGGGDTQY
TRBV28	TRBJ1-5	ASSLIDSNQPQH
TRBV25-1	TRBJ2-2	ASSDRDRDTGELF
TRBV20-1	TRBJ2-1	SARLRTGLFNEQF
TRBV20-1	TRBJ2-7	SVSRPPGEQY
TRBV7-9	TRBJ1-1	ASSLVPGAGTEAF
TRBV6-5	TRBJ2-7	ASSQGTSGAYEQY
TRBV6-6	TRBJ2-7	ASIPTGGRSYEQY
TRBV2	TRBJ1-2	ASSGGQGASYGYT
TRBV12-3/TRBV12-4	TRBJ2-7	ASSPRAGMRGPEQY
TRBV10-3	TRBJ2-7	AISESAGAYEQY
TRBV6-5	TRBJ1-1	ASSLRDRGRTF
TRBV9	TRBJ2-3	ASSPILGLGADTQY
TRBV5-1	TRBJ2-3	ASSLSPGRDTQY
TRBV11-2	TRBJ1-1	ASSPGPRAEAF
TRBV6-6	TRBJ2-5	ASSESGTGGETQY
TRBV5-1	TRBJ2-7	ASSPRGGRAPDNYEQY
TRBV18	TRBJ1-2	ASSGDTNYGYT
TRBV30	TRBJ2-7	AFSDYYEQY
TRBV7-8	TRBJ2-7	ASSLGGPSYEQY
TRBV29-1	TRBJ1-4	SVSPPGQGEKLF
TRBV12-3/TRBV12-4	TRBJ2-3	ASSFTSVGVGDTQY
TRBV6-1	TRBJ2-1	ASSPTIGSYNEQF
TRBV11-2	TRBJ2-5	ASSLHETRY
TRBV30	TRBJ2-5	AWSGREETQY
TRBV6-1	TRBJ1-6	ASSEGSPLH
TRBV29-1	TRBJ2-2	SVYRGLNTGELF
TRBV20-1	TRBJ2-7	SARTGAGDEQY
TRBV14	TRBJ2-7	ASSQDASLAAHDEQY
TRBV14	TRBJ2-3	ASSTTGPPNTQY
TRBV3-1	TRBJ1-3	ASSRDRGASVY
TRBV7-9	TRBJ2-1	ASTILWGSDIWQF
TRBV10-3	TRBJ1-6	AISEPGLPPLH
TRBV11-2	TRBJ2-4	ASSFRGANIQY
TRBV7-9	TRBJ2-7	ASSPSDQVLVSEQY
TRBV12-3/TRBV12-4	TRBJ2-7	ASSWDTPMREQY
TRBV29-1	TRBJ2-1	SAVGTGASNEQF
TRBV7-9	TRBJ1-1	ASSLASRDRYTEAF
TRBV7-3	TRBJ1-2	ANSFLGAGYGYT
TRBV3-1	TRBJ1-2	ARSTGRNGYT
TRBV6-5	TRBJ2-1	ASSLSPRDKQF
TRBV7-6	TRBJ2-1	ASRSTIHEQF
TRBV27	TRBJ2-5	ASSPELGGLRRETQY
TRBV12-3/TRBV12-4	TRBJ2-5	ASSLALKETQY
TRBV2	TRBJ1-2	ASSDNKNYGYT
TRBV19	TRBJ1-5	ASSIPDRGSNQPQH